This is a list of T cell receptor beta chains from one sample in a study of blood T cell repertoires in COVID-19. This table comes from immunoSEQ multiplex PCR, and its TCRdb copy is limited to in-frame clones, with some not included. This sample has roughly 180,000 clones, with 70% to 85% found just once. The sample comprised peripheral blood. The source is a human donor in a cohort sampled during active COVID-19. Each CDR3 is given with its conserved first and last residue. The D gene is left open where the match is weak. The size of a clone is reported for some rows only, either as once, few or many, or as a class for expanded clones.

TRBV12-3/TRBV12-4	TRBJ2-7	11	NA	NA	TGTGCGAGCAAGGGGGGGGCCGAGCAGTACTTC	CASKGGAEQYF
TRBV4-2	TRBJ2-5	16	NA	NA	TGTGCCAGCAGCCCCGAGGGAGACGGGGGAAAAGAGACCCAGTACTTC	CASSPEGDGGKETQYF
TRBV7-8	TRBJ2-2	17	NA	NA	TGTGCCAGCAGCCCCGAATGGACAGAGCCGAACACCGGGGAGCTGTTTTTT	CASSPEWTEPNTGELFF
TRBV2	TRBJ2-3	13	TRBD2	NA	TGTGCCAGCAGTGACGAGACTAGCAGGACGCAGTATTTT	CASSDETSRTQYF
TRBV7-9	TRBJ1-5	16	TRBD1	NA	TGTGCCAGCAGTGATGGACAGGGTGGGAGCAATCAGCCCCAGCATTTT	CASSDGQGGSNQPQHF
TRBV6-5	TRBJ1-5	11	NA	NA	TGTGCCACGGAGATGAATCAGCCCCAGCATTTT	CATEMNQPQHF
TRBV2	TRBJ2-5	18	TRBD1	NA	TGTGCCAGCAGTGATGGGGAGGGTGACAGGGGGTACCAAGAGACCCAGTACTTC	CASSDGEGDRGYQETQYF
TRBV27	TRBJ2-1	12	NA	NA	TGTGCCAGCAGTTTTAGGGGGACTGAGCAGTTCTTC	CASSFRGTEQFF
TRBV21-1	TRBJ1-1	13	NA	NA	TGTGCCAGCAGCAAACTGCGGGCCACTGAAGCTTTCTTT	CASSKLRATEAFF
TRBV6-6	TRBJ2-2	15	TRBD1	NA	TGTGCCAGCAGTTACTGGACAGGGTCCACCGGGGAGCTGTTTTTT	CASSYWTGSTGELFF
TRBV7-9	TRBJ2-1	14	NA	few	TGTGCCAGCACCTACGGGGGGCTTTACAATGAGCAGTTCTTC	CASTYGGLYNEQFF
TRBV7-9	TRBJ1-4	14	NA	NA	TGTGCCAGCAGCTTGGGGGGTGAGGGTGAAAAACTGTTTTTT	CASSLGGEGEKLFF
TRBV7-8	TRBJ1-1	14	NA	NA	TGTGCCAGCAGCTTAGCCCAGGGCGGCACTGAAGCTTTCTTT	CASSLAQGGTEAFF
TRBV19	TRBJ2-7	15	NA	NA	TGTGCCAGTAGTGCCTGGGACTTCGGGGCCAACGAGCAGTACTTC	CASSAWDFGANEQYF
TRBV5-4	TRBJ1-2	13	NA	NA	TGTGCCAGCAGCTTGTCGACAGACTATGGCTACACCTTC	CASSLSTDYGYTF
TRBV9	TRBJ2-7	14	NA	NA	TGTGCCAGCAGCGTAGGCACCATCGGCGGCGAGCAGTACTTC	CASSVGTIGGEQYF
TRBV10-2	TRBJ1-3	15	NA	NA	TGCGCCAGCAGTGAGTCCCAGGACGGAGGCAGCACCATATATTTT	CASSESQDGGSTIYF
TRBV10-3	TRBJ2-1	15	NA	NA	TGTGCCATCACTTCCTCGACAGGGAGGACGGGTGAGCAGTTCTTC	CAITSSTGRTGEQFF
TRBV27	TRBJ1-2	15	NA	NA	TGTGCCACCGCCCTGTCTGAGACAGGCCGCTATGGCTACACCTTC	CATALSETGRYGYTF
TRBV5-4	TRBJ2-1	18	TRBD1	NA	TGTGCCAGCAGCCAAAGCTTGGGACAGGGGTCGGGTTACAATGAGCAGTTCTTC	CASSQSLGQGSGYNEQFF
TRBV4-1	TRBJ2-1	14	TRBD1	NA	TGCGCCAGCAGCCAAGGACAGGGGTCGGGTGAGCAGTTCTTC	CASSQGQGSGEQFF
TRBV7-8	TRBJ1-4	15	NA	NA	TGTGCCAGCAGTCACGGGGGGGGGACTAATGAAAAACTGTTTTTT	CASSHGGGTNEKLFF
TRBV7-2	TRBJ2-1	15	NA	NA	TGTGCCAGCACCCGCCGGGACAACCGGAACAATGAGCAGTTCTTC	CASTRRDNRNNEQFF
TRBV6-5	TRBJ1-5	14	NA	NA	TGTGCCAGCAGTTACAGTAGAGGGATTCAGCCCCAGCATTTT	CASSYSRGIQPQHF
TRBV19	TRBJ1-5	15	NA	NA	TGTGCCAGTAGCCCTACAGGGTGGAGCAATCAGCCCCAGCATTTT	CASSPTGWSNQPQHF
TRBV6-6	TRBJ2-4	14	TRBD1	NA	TGTGCCAGCAGTCGGACAGGGTTTGGAGACATTCAGTACTTC	CASSRTGFGDIQYF
TRBV3-1/TRBV3-2	TRBJ1-4	16	NA	NA	TGTGCCAGCAGCCAATCTGGCGACAGCACTTATGAAAAACTGTTTTTT	CASSQSGDSTYEKLFF
TRBV18	TRBJ1-4	16	NA	NA	TGTGCCAGCTCACCACGACAGCTCGACACTAATGAAAAACTGTTTTTT	CASSPRQLDTNEKLFF
TRBV7-6	TRBJ2-5	16	NA	NA	TGTGCCAGCAGCTCCCGTTGGACACAACAGGCGGAGACCCAGTACTTC	CASSSRWTQQAETQYF
TRBV5-1	TRBJ2-2	15	TRBD1	few	TGCGCCAGCAGCCCGGACAGGGTTTGCACCGGGGAGCTGTTTTTT	CASSPDRVCTGELFF
TRBV27	TRBJ1-2	11	NA	NA	TGTGCCAGCAGCAATGGGGGGGGCTACACCTTC	CASSNGGGYTF
TRBV5-1	TRBJ2-1	17	TRBD2	few	TGCGCCAGCAGCTCGTCGGGGAGCGGGGGACTATACAATGAGCAGTTCTTC	CASSSSGSGGLYNEQFF
TRBV10-3	TRBJ1-3	12	NA	NA	TGTGCCATCGGCGGCTCTGGAAACACCATATATTTT	CAIGGSGNTIYF
TRBV11-2	TRBJ2-7	14	TRBD1	once	TGTGCCAGCAGCTTCAGGACAGGGGTCCACGAGCAGTACTTC	CASSFRTGVHEQYF
TRBV10-3	TRBJ1-4	16	NA	NA	TGTGCCATCAGTGAGTCGGGGGGATCAACTAATGAAAAACTGTTTTTT	CAISESGGSTNEKLFF
TRBV2	TRBJ2-7	11	TRBD2	once	TGTGCCAGCACGGGGGGCTACGAGCAGTACTTC	CASTGGYEQYF
TRBV2	TRBJ2-1	13	NA	few	TGTGCCAGCAGTGAAAATGGAGGGGATGAGCAGTTCTTC	CASSENGGDEQFF
TRBV5-6	TRBJ2-7	14	NA	few	TGTGCCAGCAGCTTATCTGGGCTAACCTACGAGCAGTACTTC	CASSLSGLTYEQYF